The 2 T cell receptor beta chains in this list originate from one sample, sequenced in a study of breast tumors, draining lymph nodes, adjacent tissues (dated by TCRdb to the mid-2010s). Library construction relied on multiplex PCR. Sequencing instrument: Illumina HiSeq 2000. TCRdb reran the public reads through fastp at Q25 and MiXCR, keeping productive beta chains. Every CDR3 protein is listed once, alongside the most common genes and DNA of its rows. This sample holds more than 80,000 distinct CDR3 sequences; about 31% were observed only once. The ten top clones hold around 6% of the sample. Lymph node samples came from the axillary draining lymph nodes of breast cancer patients. Sequencing was done on a sample of axillary lymph node tissue. Receptors were obtained from a female donor with breast cancer. Some clones in this sample may be carry-over from other donors' samples.

This chain connects TRBV24-1 to TRBJ1-2; tentative D call: TRBD1 (6 bases). Deletions cut 3 bases from V and 5 bases from J, with 9 bases between. The CDR3 is 13 amino acids. Germline V CDR1 and CDR2: KGHDR, SFDVKD. The CDR3 region has the DNA TGTGCCACCAGTGATCCGACAGGATATGGCTACACCTTC. Its translation: CATSDPTGYGYTF.

This clonotype has a count of ten or more. This chain uses TRBV14 with TRBJ1-3; D might be TRBD1 (5 bases). CDR1 SGHDN and CDR2 FVKESK come from the germline V gene. Trimming cost V 4 bases and J 0 bases, with 13 bases left between them. CDR3 length: 16 residues. For the CDR3, the DNA is TGTGCCAGCAGCCGGGACCTCCCCAGCTCTGGAAACACCATATATTTT. It specifies CASSRDLPSSGNTIYF. The whole variable domain, filled in from reference TRBV14 and TRBJ1-3, reads EAGVTQFPSHSVIEKGQTVTLRCDPISGHDNLYWYRRVMGKEIKFLLHFVKESKQDESGMPNNRFLAERTGGTYSTLKVQPAELEDSGVYFCASSRDLPSSGNTIYFGEGSWLTVV.